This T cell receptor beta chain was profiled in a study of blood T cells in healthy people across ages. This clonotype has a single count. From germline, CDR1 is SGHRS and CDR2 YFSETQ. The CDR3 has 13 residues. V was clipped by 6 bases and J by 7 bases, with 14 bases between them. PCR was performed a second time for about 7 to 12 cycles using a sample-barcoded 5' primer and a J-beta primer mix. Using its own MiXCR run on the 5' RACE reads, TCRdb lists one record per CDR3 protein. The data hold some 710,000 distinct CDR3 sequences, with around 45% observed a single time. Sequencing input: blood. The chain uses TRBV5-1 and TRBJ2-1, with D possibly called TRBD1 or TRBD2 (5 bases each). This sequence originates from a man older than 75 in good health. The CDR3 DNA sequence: TGCGCCAGCAACCGGGACGTGAAGAATGAGCAGTTCTTC. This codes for CASNRDVKNEQFF.